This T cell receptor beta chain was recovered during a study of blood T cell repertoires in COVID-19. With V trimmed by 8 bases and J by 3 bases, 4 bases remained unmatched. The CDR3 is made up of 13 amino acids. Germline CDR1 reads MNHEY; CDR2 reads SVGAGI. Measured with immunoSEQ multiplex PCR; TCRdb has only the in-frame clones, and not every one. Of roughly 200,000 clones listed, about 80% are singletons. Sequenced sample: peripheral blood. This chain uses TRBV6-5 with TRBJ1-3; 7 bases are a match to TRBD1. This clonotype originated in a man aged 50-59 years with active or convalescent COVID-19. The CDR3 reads CASLGGYGNTIYF. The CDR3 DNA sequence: TGTGCCAGCCTAGGGGGCTATGGAAACACCATATATTTT.